A selection of T cell receptor beta chains follows, all from one sample in a study of tumor-infiltrating lymphocytes in oesophageal squamous cell carcinoma. In TCRdb, the PCR reads were re-called with MiXCR into one record per CDR3 protein. The table records around 13,000 distinct CDR3 sequences, more than 45% of them present only once. The sample comprised esophageal tumor tissue. The receptors derive from a female donor with esophageal squamous cell carcinoma. The CDR3 runs from the conserved cysteine through the conserved F or W. The D gene is left open where the match is weak. The size entry is marked missing in some rows and otherwise reads once, few, many or a size class.

V gene	clone size	D gene	J gene	CDR3 protein	CDR3 DNA
TRBV7-8	once	TRBD2	TRBJ2-3	CASSRLAGGPGDTQYF	TGTGCCAGCAGCCGTTTGGCGGGAGGGCCGGGAGATACGCAGTATTTT
TRBV6-1	many	TRBD1	TRBJ1-6	CAFRRDSVNSPLHF	TGTGCCTTTAGGCGGGACAGCGTTAATTCACCCCTCCACTTT
TRBV7-4	.	.	TRBJ2-3	CASSNRQSTDTQYF	TGTGCCAGCAGCAATCGACAGAGCACAGATACGCAGTATTTT
TRBV7-3	.	TRBD1	TRBJ2-1	CASSWTGAYNEQFF	TGTGCCAGCAGCTGGACAGGGGCCTACAATGAGCAGTTCTTC
TRBV7-6	once	.	TRBJ2-2	CASSKGQSTGELFF	TGTGCCAGCAGCAAAGGACAGTCCACCGGGGAGCTGTTTTTT
TRBV4-3	many	.	TRBJ1-1	CASSQEGGALNTEAFF	TGCGCCAGCAGCCAAGAAGGAGGAGCCTTGAACACTGAAGCTTTCTTT
TRBV12-3/TRBV12-4	.	.	TRBJ2-5	CASSLDSGLGNSPLHF	TGTGCCAGCAGTTTAGATTCGGGCCTAGGCAATTCACCCCTCCACTTC
TRBV6-1	many	.	TRBJ2-1	CASSLVGGLSYNEQFF	TGTGCCAGCAGTCTCGTAGGGGGGCTCTCCTACAATGAGCAGTTCTTC
TRBV6-1	.	.	TRBJ2-3	CASGLGGRADTQYF	TGTGCCAGCGGACTAGGGGGCCGAGCAGATACGCAGTATTTT
TRBV24-1	.	.	TRBJ2-2	CATSDLSGFYPGELFF	TGTGCCACCAGTGATTTGTCAGGGTTTTATCCCGGGGAGCTGTTTTTT
TRBV6-1	many	TRBD2	TRBJ2-1	CASSYPQESGRVIF	TGTGCCAGCAGTTATCCTCAGGAGAGCGGGAGAGTGATCTTC
TRBV6-8	.	TRBD2	TRBJ2-7	CASSYRPLLTSGRSNEQYF	TGTGCCAGCAGTTATAGACCCCTTCTGACTAGCGGGAGGAGCAATGAGCAGTACTTC
TRBV7-4	.	.	TRBJ2-3	CASSLLRDTQYF	TGTGCCAGCAGCCTACTCCGAGATACGCAGTATTTT
TRBV18	.	TRBD2	TRBJ2-7	CASSPREGSYEQYF	TGTGCCAGCTCACCTAGGGAGGGCTCCTACGAGCAGTACTTC
TRBV28	.	TRBD1	TRBJ2-1	CASSLLGFGGQGYNEQFF	TGCGCCAGCAGTTTATTGGGGTTTGGGGGACAGGGGTACAATGAGCAGTTCTTC
TRBV6-5	.	TRBD2	TRBJ2-3	CASSYGTSRTDTQYF	TGTGCCAGCAGTTACGGGACTAGCCGCACAGATACGCAGTATTTT
TRBV7-8	.	.	TRBJ1-5	CASSLNGPSSNQPQHF	TGTGCCAGCAGCTTAAATGGTCCCTCTAGCAATCAGCCCCAGCATTTT
TRBV6-9	.	TRBD1	TRBJ1-1	CASSLGQGKAFF	TGTGCCAGCAGTTTGGGACAGGGAAAAGCTTTCTTT
TRBV7-9	medium-sized	.	TRBJ2-3	CASSSPLTLSTDTQYF	TGTGCCAGCAGCTCTCCACTTACCCTTAGCACAGATACGCAGTATTTT
TRBV14	many	TRBD1	TRBJ2-7	CASSLDREYEQYF	TGTGCCAGCAGCCTCGACAGGGAATACGAGCAGTACTTC
TRBV2	.	TRBD2	TRBJ2-7	CASSLAGARNEQYF	TGTGCCAGCAGCTTGGCGGGAGCTCGAAACGAGCAGTACTTC
TRBV6-1	medium-sized	.	TRBJ2-6	CASSALPGANVLTF	TGTGCCAGCAGTGCTTTGCCTGGGGCCAACGTCCTGACTTTC
TRBV7-2	.	.	TRBJ1-1	CASSLGRTEAFF	TGTGCCAGCAGCTTGGGGCGCACTGAAGCTTTCTTT
TRBV7-9	few	.	TRBJ2-5	CASSAGQTQYF	TGTGCCAGCAGCGCTGGACAGACCCAGTACTTC
TRBV7-3	.	.	TRBJ2-1	CASSWGGPNNEQFF	TGTGCCAGCAGCTGGGGCGGACCAAACAATGAGCAGTTCTTC
TRBV7-2	.	.	TRBJ2-5	CASSPDQGQGQTQYF	TGTGCCAGCAGCCCAGACCAGGGGCAGGGGCAGACCCAGTACTTC
TRBV6-4	.	.	TRBJ2-1	CASSPSTGTVYNEQFF	TGTGCCAGCAGCCCTTCAACCGGGACTGTCTACAATGAGCAGTTCTTC
TRBV7-2	.	.	TRBJ2-7	CASSFAYYEQYF	TGTGCCAGCAGCTTCGCATACTACGAGCAGTACTTC
TRBV7-1	.	TRBD1	TRBJ1-1	CASSRHRTGGATPNTEAFF	TGTGCCAGCAGCCGTCACCGGACAGGGGGCGCGACTCCCAACACTGAAGCTTTCTTT
TRBV11-2	.	.	TRBJ2-7	CASSLEPQGLYEQYF	TGTGCCAGCAGCTTAGAACCACAGGGCCTCTACGAGCAGTACTTC
TRBV6-6	.	TRBD2	TRBJ2-1	CASSYLAGGVNEQFF	TGTGCCAGCAGTTACTTAGCGGGGGGGGTCAATGAGCAGTTCTTC